Given below is one TCR beta chain in context. Its target is not known. The germline V gene has CDR1 SGHRS and CDR2 YFSETQ. The length of the CDR3 is 14 residues. V was shortened by 3 bases and J by 6 bases, with 14 bases between the two germline ends. The sample originates from a study of somatic mutations in cytotoxic T cells in rheumatoid arthritis. Regarding the study as a whole: The antigen targets of the expanded CD8+ clones were unknown.

Purity of the CD4+ and CD8+ cells, isolated by positive magnetic bead selection, was checked by flow cytometry. Using immunoSEQ multiplex PCR, the repertoire was profiled, and TCRdb retains in-frame clones only, with some absent. The profile shows more than 12,000 clones, around 90% of them singletons. The V gene is TRBV5-1, the J gene TRBJ2-3; D may be TRBD2 (5 bases). This TCR was recovered from a man aged 70 or older with rheumatoid arthritis. Sequencing was carried out using CD4+ T cells sorted from blood. Here the CDR3 reads CASSWTLGGDTQYF. CDR3 sequence (DNA): TGCGCCAGCAGCTGGACTTTGGGTGGGGATACGCAGTATTTT.